This T cell receptor (beta chain) was identified in a study of blood T cell repertoires in COVID-19. For the study at large: From the United States, Italy and Spain came samples of acute and convalescent COVID-19. The analysed material was cDNA or gDNA that came from T cells, B-cell-depleted T cells, or PBMCs.

In the original workflow: From reference gene primer amplification, estimates of nucleated cell counts were derived. Profiled with immunoSEQ multiplex PCR; TCRdb holds only in-frame clones, not every one. That table gives V, J and clone size, and the DNA gave D and trimming. The table shows about 270,000 clones, with 88% occurring only once. Participant-given clinical history determined each cohort assignment. The J segment lost 2 bases and the V segment lost 4 bases, leaving 18 bases of the junction unmatched. There are 19 residues in the CDR3. CDR1 SGHRS and CDR2 YFSETQ come from the germline V gene.

What was sequenced was PBMCs or T cells enriched from blood (not recorded which). V and J are TRBV5-1 and TRBJ2-5, with TRBD2 identical over 9 bases. This receptor was obtained from a woman aged 55-69 years in a cohort exposed to, infected with or recovered from COVID-19 (not recorded which). CDR3 amino acids: CASSKTTTSGSATQETQYF. The DNA for the CDR3 is TGCGCCAGCAGCAAGACGACGACTAGCGGTTCCGCCACTCAAGAGACCCAGTACTTC.